This T cell receptor (beta chain) was captured in a study of patients and donors after allogeneic stem cell transplantation. TCRdb re-derived calls from the RT-PCR reads in MiXCR, one entry per CDR3 protein. The sample contains tens of thousands of distinct CDR3 sequences, around 7% of which appear only once. This clonotype was counted between two and nine times. This CDR3 fails to terminate in the conserved phenylalanine or tryptophan, so it likely reflects a read error. The limits of the CDR3 on the DNA are not certain, so only TCRdb's listed CDR3 is given. Sequenced sample: blood, either unsorted or a sorted T cell fraction (not recorded which). This TCR came from a human donor who was either an allogeneic HSCT recipient or a stem cell or donor lymphocyte infusion donor (not recorded which). It is not recorded whose cells these are; they may come from a transplant donor.

The CDR3 spells CATSENPYSPGPFY. The V and J genes are TRBV24-1 and TRBJ2-7; the DNA was not used to check the table's D call, TRBD1. The CDR3 sequence runs 14 residues, both termini included. From germline, CDR1 is KGHDR and CDR2 SFDVKD.